The sequence of this T cell receptor beta chain was determined in a study of cytomegalovirus exposure and HLA in healthy donors. General study findings and limits: Common viral pathogens (according to a later analysis) appeared linked to several of the most significant clusters. Later, an analysis showed that TCR beta chains associated with HLA were more clonally expanded than others that were equally common. There were 150 or so TCR beta chains listed as cytomegalovirus-associated. Per published accounts, TCR beta sequences correctly predicted the HLA-A and HLA-B alleles of most subjects.

The CDR3 loop spans 17 amino acids. Trimming cost V 5 bases and J 5 bases; bases outside gene matches: 15. The V gene's germline CDR1 is MDHEN and CDR2 SYDVKM. A multiplex PCR was run with 60 Vbeta primers and 13 Jbeta primers. Sequencing used immunoSEQ multiplex PCR; TCRdb keeps in-frame clones, though not all of them. The profile shows 200,000 or so clones, 75% to 85% of them singletons. On this clone: Its cognate antigen is unknown.

The clonotype comes from a woman aged 18 to 35 in good health and CMV-seropositive. The sequenced material came from PBMCs. This rearrangement joins TRBV28 to TRBJ2-7, with 10 bases aligning to TRBD1. For the CDR3, the DNA is TGTGCCAGCAGTACCCCCGCCCCGGGACAGGGGAGAAACGAGCAGTACTTC. Translating it yields CASSTPAPGQGRNEQYF.